The clone carrying this TCR beta chain has only a few counts. Its antigen remains unknown. CDR1 is SNHLY and CDR2 is FYNNEI in the germline V gene. The CDR3 runs 15 residues. After removal of 6 bases from V and 3 bases from J, the junction contained 6 bases not matched to a gene. This entry comes from a study of OX40 agonist ivuxolimab in advanced cancers. Study-level background: Treatment of patients was with ivuxolimab, an agonistic anti-OX40 (CD134) antibody.

Profiled with immunoSEQ multiplex PCR; TCRdb holds only in-frame clones, not every one. The data contain around 56,000 clones, around 82% of them seen just once; the ten biggest clones take up about 3.5%. General study findings and limits: Some nonresponders additionally presented with little normalized T-cell clonal expansion. Blood T cells, both CD4+ and CD8+, expanded clonally by week 6 at 0.1 to 3.0 mg/kg.

The chain recombines TRBV2 with TRBJ1-5, with 9 bases that match TRBD1. The sequence was collected from an adult with an advanced solid tumor such as melanoma, head and neck, liver or kidney cancer. The sequencing used CD4+ or CD8+ T cells sorted from blood, collected in a trial of the OX40 agonist ivuxolimab. The CDR3 is CASRPGTGINQPQHF. DNA for the CDR3: TGTGCCAGCAGGCCCGGGACAGGGATCAATCAGCCCCAGCATTTT.